This T cell receptor (beta chain) was sequenced during a study of blood T cell repertoires in COVID-19. Study in general: Sites in the United States, Italy and Spain provided acute and convalescent COVID-19 samples. Sources were T cells, B-cell-depleted T cells, or PBMCs; the material itself was cDNA or gDNA.

Original analysis: How many nucleated cells were present was estimated from reference gene primer amplification. The data were produced by immunoSEQ multiplex PCR, yet TCRdb's version contains in-frame clones alone and is incomplete. Clone size and the V and J calls come from that table; the DNA yielded D and trimming. In the table there are 9,500 to 12,000 clones, over 80% of which are singletons. The sequence derives from a human donor in a cohort sampled during active COVID-19. The material sequenced was peripheral blood.

The CDR3 coding sequence is TGTGCCAGCAACCTCGACAGGGGAATGGGTGAAGCTTTCTTT. This encodes CASNLDRGMGEAFF. The chain uses TRBV7-3 and TRBJ1-1; 8 bases are a match to TRBD1. Germline V gene lookup returns CDR1 SGHTA and CDR2 FQGTGA. The trim removed 7 bases at V and 7 bases at J, leaving 11 bases unmatched. This CDR3 region has 14 residues.